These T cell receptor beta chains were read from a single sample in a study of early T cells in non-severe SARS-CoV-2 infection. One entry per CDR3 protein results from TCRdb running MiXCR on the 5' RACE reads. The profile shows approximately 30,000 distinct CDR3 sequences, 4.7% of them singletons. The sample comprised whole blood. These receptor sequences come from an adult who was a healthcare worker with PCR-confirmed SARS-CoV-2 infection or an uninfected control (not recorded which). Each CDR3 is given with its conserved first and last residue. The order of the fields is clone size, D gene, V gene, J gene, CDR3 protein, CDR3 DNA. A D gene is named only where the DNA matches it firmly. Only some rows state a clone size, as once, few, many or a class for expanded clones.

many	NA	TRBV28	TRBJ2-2	CASSYRGPTGELFF	TGTGCCAGCAGTTATAGGGGCCCGACCGGGGAGCTGTTTTTT
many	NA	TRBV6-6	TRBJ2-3	CASSYKDTDTQYF	TGTGCCAGCAGTTACAAGGACACAGATACGCAGTATTTT
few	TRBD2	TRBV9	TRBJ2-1	CASSLAGGPYNEQFF	TGTGCCAGCAGCCTAGCGGGGGGGCCCTACAATGAGCAGTTCTTC
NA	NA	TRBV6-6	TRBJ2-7	CASSYSPGAEQYF	TGTGCCAGCAGTTACTCGCCTGGGGCCGAGCAGTACTTC
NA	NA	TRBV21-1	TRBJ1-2	CASSKEPGCYGYTF	TGTGCCAGCAGCAAAGAGCCGGGGTGCTATGGCTACACCTTC
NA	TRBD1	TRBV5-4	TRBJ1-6	CASSRGQDRSYNSPLHF	TGTGCCAGCAGCCGGGGACAGGACCGCTCCTATAATTCACCCCTCCACTTT
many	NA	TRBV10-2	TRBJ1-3	CASSEWGLGNTIYF	TGCGCCAGCAGTGAGTGGGGGCTCGGAAACACCATATATTTT
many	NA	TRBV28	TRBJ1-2	CASSLGPVGYTF	TGTGCCAGCAGTTTGGGACCCGTAGGCTACACCTTC
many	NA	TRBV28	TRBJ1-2	CASSKATGTNYGYTF	TGTGCCAGCAGTAAGGCCACCGGTACTAACTATGGCTACACCTTC
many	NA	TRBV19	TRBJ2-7	CATRPGRYEQYF	TGTGCCACGCGACCAGGACGCTACGAGCAGTACTTC
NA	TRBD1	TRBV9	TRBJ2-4	CASSVEGQGRNIQYF	TGTGCCAGCAGCGTAGAAGGACAGGGGAGGAACATTCAGTACTTC
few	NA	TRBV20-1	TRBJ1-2	CSASVANYGYTF	TGCAGTGCTAGCGTTGCTAACTATGGCTACACCTTC
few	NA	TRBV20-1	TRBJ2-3	CSAPLATDTQYF	TGCAGTGCCCCGCTAGCAACCGATACGCAGTATTTT
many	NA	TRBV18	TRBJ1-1	CASSPPGQGEAFF	TGTGCCAGCTCACCACCGGGGCAGGGGGAAGCTTTCTTT
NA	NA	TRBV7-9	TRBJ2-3	CASSLAGGPDNTDTQYF	TGTGCCAGCAGCTTAGCGGGGGGCCCCGATAACACAGATACGCAGTATTTT
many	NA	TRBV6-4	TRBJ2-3	CASSDSTERHTDTQYF	TGTGCCAGCAGTGACTCGACAGAAAGACACACAGATACGCAGTATTTT
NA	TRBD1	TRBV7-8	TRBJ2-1	CASSLGTGGYYNEQFF	TGTGCCAGCAGCTTAGGGACAGGGGGCTACTACAATGAGCAGTTCTTC
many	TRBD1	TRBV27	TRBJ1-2	CASSFRTGGSFYGYTF	TGTGCCAGCAGTTTTCGGACAGGGGGCAGTTTCTATGGCTACACCTTC
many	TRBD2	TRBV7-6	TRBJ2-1	CASSLPSGGPANEQFF	TGTGCCAGCAGCTTGCCTAGCGGGGGCCCGGCCAATGAGCAGTTCTTC
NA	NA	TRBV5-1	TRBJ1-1	CASSLVGTENTEAFF	TGCGCCAGCAGCTTGGTAGGGACGGAGAACACTGAAGCTTTCTTT
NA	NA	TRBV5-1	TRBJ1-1	CASRSGGVTDLAFF	TGCGCCAGCAGGTCAGGAGGGGTTACCGACTTAGCTTTCTTT
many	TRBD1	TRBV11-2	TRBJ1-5	CASSLAGTGSQPQHF	TGTGCCAGCAGCCTTGCTGGGACAGGGTCTCAGCCCCAGCATTTT
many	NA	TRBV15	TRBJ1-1	CATSRRRGTEAFF	TGTGCCACCAGCAGACGCAGGGGAACTGAAGCTTTCTTT
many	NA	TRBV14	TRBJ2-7	CASSQSPPAPPKTYEQYF	TGTGCCAGCAGCCAATCCCCCCCGGCGCCACCGAAGACCTACGAGCAGTACTTC
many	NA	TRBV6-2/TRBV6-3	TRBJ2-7	CASSYSWQRYEQYF	TGTGCCAGCAGTTACTCTTGGCAGAGATACGAGCAGTACTTC
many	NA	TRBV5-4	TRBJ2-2	CASRRDTGELFF	TGTGCCAGCAGAAGGGACACCGGGGAGCTGTTTTTT
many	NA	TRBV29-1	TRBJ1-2	CSVESGVTNYGYTF	TGCAGCGTTGAGTCCGGAGTGACTAACTATGGCTACACCTTC
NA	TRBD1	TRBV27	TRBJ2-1	CASSLGQGSDEQFF	TGTGCCAGCAGTTTGGGACAGGGTTCCGATGAGCAGTTCTTC
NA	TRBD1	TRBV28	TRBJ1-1	CASRGTGGALVAFF	TGTGCCAGCCGAGGGACAGGGGGCGCATTGGTAGCTTTCTTT
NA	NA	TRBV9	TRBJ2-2	CASSQANTGELFF	TGTGCCAGCAGCCAGGCAAACACCGGGGAGCTGTTTTTT
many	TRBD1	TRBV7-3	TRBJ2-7	CASSSTGDGYEQYF	TGTGCCAGCAGCTCGACAGGGGATGGGTACGAGCAGTACTTC
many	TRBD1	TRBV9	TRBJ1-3	CASSVKDRGSGNTIYF	TGTGCCAGCAGCGTGAAGGACAGGGGTTCTGGAAACACCATATATTTT
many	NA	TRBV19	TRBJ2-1	CASTTPPGTGDSYNEQFF	TGTGCCAGTACCACGCCGCCCGGCACGGGGGACTCCTACAATGAGCAGTTCTTC
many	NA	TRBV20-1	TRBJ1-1	CSARDLAGGNTEAFF	TGCAGTGCTAGAGATCTGGCCGGGGGCAACACTGAAGCTTTCTTT
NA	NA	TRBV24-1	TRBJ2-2	CATSDLSLTGELFF	TGTGCCACCAGTGATTTATCCCTCACCGGGGAGCTGTTTTTT
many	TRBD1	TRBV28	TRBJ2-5	CASIRTGGRNQETQYF	TGTGCCAGCATTAGGACAGGGGGCAGGAACCAAGAGACCCAGTACTTC
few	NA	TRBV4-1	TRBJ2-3	CASSQDRVSTDTQYF	TGCGCCAGCAGCCAAGACAGGGTTAGCACAGATACGCAGTATTTT
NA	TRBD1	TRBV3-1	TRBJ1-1	CASSQGDRDSTEAFF	TGTGCCAGCAGCCAAGGGGACAGGGATAGCACTGAAGCTTTCTTT
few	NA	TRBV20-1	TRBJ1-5	CSANRALQPQHF	TGCAGTGCTAACAGGGCCCTTCAGCCCCAGCATTTT
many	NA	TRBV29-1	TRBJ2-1	CSVMVPYNEQFF	TGCAGCGTTATGGTACCCTACAATGAGCAGTTCTTC
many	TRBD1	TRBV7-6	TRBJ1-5	CASSLGATGTQPQHF	TGTGCCAGCAGCTTAGGTGCGACAGGGACTCAGCCCCAGCATTTT
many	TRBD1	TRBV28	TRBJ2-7	CASSRPGQGSYEQYF	TGTGCCAGCAGCCGTCCGGGACAGGGCTCCTACGAGCAGTACTTC
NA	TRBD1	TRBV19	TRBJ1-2	CASSPQDRGYGYTF	TGTGCCAGTAGTCCACAGGACAGGGGGTATGGCTACACCTTC
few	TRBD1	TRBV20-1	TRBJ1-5	CSAPEWGQGKSNQPQHF	TGCAGTGCCCCGGAATGGGGACAGGGGAAGAGCAATCAGCCCCAGCATTTT
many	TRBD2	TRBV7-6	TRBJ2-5	CASSFRLAGKETQYF	TGTGCCAGCAGCTTTCGCCTAGCGGGGAAAGAGACCCAGTACTTC
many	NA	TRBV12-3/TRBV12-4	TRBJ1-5	CASSVGNGNQPQHF	TGTGCCAGCAGTGTGGGAAATGGCAATCAGCCCCAGCATTTT
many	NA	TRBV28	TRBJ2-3	CASSLTRQALNTDTQYF	TGTGCCAGCAGCCTTACCAGACAGGCCCTGAACACAGATACGCAGTATTTT
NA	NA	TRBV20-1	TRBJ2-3	CSAENWGPIPDTQYF	TGCAGTGCCGAAAATTGGGGTCCAATCCCAGATACGCAGTATTTT
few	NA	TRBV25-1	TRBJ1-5	CASSGDGQPQHF	TGTGCCAGCAGTGGAGATGGTCAGCCCCAGCATTTT
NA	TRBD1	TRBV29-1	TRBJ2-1	CSGWDRVAYNEQFF	TGCAGCGGCTGGGACAGGGTCGCCTACAATGAGCAGTTCTTC
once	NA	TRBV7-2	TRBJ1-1	CASSLNPTGYTEAFF	TGTGCCAGCAGCTTAAACCCCACAGGGTACACTGAAGCTTTCTTT
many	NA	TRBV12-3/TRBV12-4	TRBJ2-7	CASTAGAGGIGQYF	TGTGCCAGCACGGCGGGGGCAGGCGGGATTGGGCAGTACTTC
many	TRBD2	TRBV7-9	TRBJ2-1	CASSLEGREGEQFF	TGTGCCAGCAGCTTAGAAGGCAGGGAGGGTGAGCAGTTCTTC
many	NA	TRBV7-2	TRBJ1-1	CASSRRFTEAFF	TGTGCCAGCAGCCGACGGTTCACTGAAGCTTTCTTT